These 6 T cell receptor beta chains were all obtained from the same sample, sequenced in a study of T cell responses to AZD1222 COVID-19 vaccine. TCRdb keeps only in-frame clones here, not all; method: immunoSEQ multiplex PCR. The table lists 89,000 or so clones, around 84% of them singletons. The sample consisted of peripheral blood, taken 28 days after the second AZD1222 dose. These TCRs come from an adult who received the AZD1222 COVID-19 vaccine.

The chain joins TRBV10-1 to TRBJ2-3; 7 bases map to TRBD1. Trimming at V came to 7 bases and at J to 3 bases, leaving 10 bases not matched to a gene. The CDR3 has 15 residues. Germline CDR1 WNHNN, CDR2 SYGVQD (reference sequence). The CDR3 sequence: CASNPTGISTDTQYF. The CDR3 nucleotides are TGCGCCAGCAACCCGACAGGGATAAGTACAGATACGCAGTATTTT.

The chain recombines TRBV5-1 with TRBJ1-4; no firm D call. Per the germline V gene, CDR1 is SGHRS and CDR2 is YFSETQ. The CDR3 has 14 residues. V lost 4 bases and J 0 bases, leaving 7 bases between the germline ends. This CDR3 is CASSELATNEKLFF. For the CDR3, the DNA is TGCGCCAGCAGCGAACTAGCAACTAATGAAAAACTGTTTTTT.

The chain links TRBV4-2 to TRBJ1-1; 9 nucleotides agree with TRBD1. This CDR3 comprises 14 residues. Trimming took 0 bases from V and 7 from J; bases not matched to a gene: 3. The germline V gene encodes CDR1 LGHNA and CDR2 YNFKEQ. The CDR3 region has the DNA TGTGCCAGCAGCCAAGATGGACAGGGGTTTGAAGCTTTCTTT. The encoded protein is CASSQDGQGFEAFF.

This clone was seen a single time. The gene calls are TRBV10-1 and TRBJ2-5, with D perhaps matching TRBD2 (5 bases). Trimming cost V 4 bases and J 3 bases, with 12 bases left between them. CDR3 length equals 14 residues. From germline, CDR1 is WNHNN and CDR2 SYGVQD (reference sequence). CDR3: CASSGGESEETQYF. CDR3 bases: TGCGCCAGCAGTGGGGGAGAATCGGAAGAGACCCAGTACTTC.

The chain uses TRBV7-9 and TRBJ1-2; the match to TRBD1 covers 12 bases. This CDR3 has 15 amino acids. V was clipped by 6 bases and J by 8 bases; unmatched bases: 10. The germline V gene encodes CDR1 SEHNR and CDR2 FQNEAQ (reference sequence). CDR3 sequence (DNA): TGTGCCAGCAGACAACAGGGACAGGGGGCTGGAGGCTACACCTTC. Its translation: CASRQQGQGAGGYTF.

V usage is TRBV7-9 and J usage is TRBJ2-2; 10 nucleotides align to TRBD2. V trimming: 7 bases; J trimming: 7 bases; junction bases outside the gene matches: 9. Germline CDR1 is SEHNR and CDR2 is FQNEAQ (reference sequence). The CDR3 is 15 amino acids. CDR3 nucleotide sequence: TGTGCCAGCATAGCTAGCGGGAGAATTAGCGGGGAGCTGTTTTTT. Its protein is CASIASGRISGELFF. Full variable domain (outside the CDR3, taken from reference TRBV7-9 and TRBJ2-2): DTGVSQNPRHKITKRGQNVTFRCDPISEHNRLYWYRQTLGQGPEFLTYFQNEAQLEKSRLLSDRFSAERPKGSFSTLEIQRTEQGDSAMYLCASIASGRISGELFFGEGSRLTVL.